One and the same sample provided the 18 T cell receptor beta chains below, sequenced in a study of T cell repertoires in cytomegalovirus infection. One entry per CDR3 protein, called by TCRdb with MiXCR from the reads. Of approximately 89,000 distinct CDR3 sequences in the sample, 24% were seen once. For these receptors, no antigen is known. The sequencing used CD8+ T cells from cultured PBMCs, collected from culture after CMV antigen stimulation. All receptors derive from a human donor in good health (CMV status not recorded). Some clones in this sample may be carry-over from other donors' samples.

Only a few counts were recorded for this clonotype. The chain has TRBV11-2 and TRBJ2-7; D might be TRBD1 (5 bases). The ends were cut back, 5 bases at V and 2 bases at J, with 16 bases in the middle. The germline CDR1 and CDR2 sequences are SGHAT and FQNNGV. The CDR3 spans 15 residues. The CDR3: CASSGQGILTYEQYF. As DNA, the CDR3 is TGTGCCAGCAGCGGTCAGGGAATATTAACCTACGAGCAGTACTTC.

The rearrangement links TRBV5-1 to TRBJ2-7; D gene unclear. This CDR3 has 13 amino acids. Germline-derived CDR1 and CDR2 are SGHRS and YFSETQ. V was clipped by 4 bases and J by 3 bases, with 11 bases between them. The CDR3 protein is CASSLTTDYEQYF. The CDR3 DNA follows: TGCGCCAGCAGCCTCACGACCGACTACGAGCAGTACTTC.

The chain has TRBV19 and TRBJ2-3, with 11 bases matching TRBD2. CDR1 is LNHDA, CDR2 SQIVND, per germline (reference sequence). The J segment lost 4 bases and the V segment lost 6 bases, leaving 0 bases of the junction unmatched. This CDR3 region has 13 residues. The CDR3 loop reads CASRLAGADTQYF. CDR3 nucleotides: TGTGCCAGTAGACTAGCGGGAGCAGATACGCAGTATTTT.

The chain has TRBV5-6 and TRBJ1-5, with D possibly being TRBD1 (6 bases). Looked up from germline, CDR1 is SGHDT and CDR2 is YYEEEE. The germline V and J ends were trimmed by 1 base and 5 bases, with 10 bases remaining between them. The CDR3 runs 14 residues. CDR3 amino acids: CASSLYRDYQPQHF. As DNA, the CDR3 is TGTGCCAGCAGCTTGTACAGGGATTATCAGCCCCAGCATTTT.

This clonotype was counted ten times or more. The chain couples TRBV19 to TRBJ2-5; D is uncertain. With 2 bases removed from V and 1 base from J, the gap between germline ends came to 8 bases. CDR3 length equals 14 residues. Per the germline V gene, CDR1 is LNHDA and CDR2 is SQIVND (reference sequence). The CDR3 nucleotides are TGTGCCAGTAGTATACGGGTTTCCCAAGAGACCCAGTACTTC. Translation: CASSIRVSQETQYF.

J is TRBJ1-2 and V is TRBV27; perhaps TRBD1 as D (5 bases). Trimming stripped 2 bases from V and 8 bases from J, with 18 bases between. This CDR3 is 15 amino acids long. The germline V gene encodes CDR1 MNHEY and CDR2 SMNVEV (reference sequence). The DNA for the CDR3 is TGTGCCAGCAGTTTAGCCTGGGACGTAAGATCGGGCTACACCTTC. Its translation is CASSLAWDVRSGYTF.

This clonotype was counted a few times. The chain joins TRBV15 to TRBJ2-1, with 9 bases fitting TRBD2. The CDR3 loop spans 15 amino acids. J lost 6 bases, V lost 0 bases, and 3 bases had no gene match. Germline V gene data show CDR1 as LNHNV and CDR2 as YYDKDF (reference sequence). DNA for the CDR3: TGTGCCACCAGCAGAGATCAGGGACTAGCCAATGAGCAGTTCTTC. It specifies CATSRDQGLANEQFF.

This clonotype showed up many times. The chain joins TRBV29-1 to TRBJ1-2; 9 bases map to TRBD1. The CDR3 consists of 15 residues. The V and J ends lost 7 bases and 8 bases, in that order; junction bases with no gene match: 17. CDR1 is SQVTM and CDR2 is ANQGSEA in the germline V gene. The DNA for the CDR3 is TGCAGCGCACTAAAAGAACACCGGGACAGGGAAGGCTACACCTTC. Protein: CSALKEHRDREGYTF.

This clonotype has just a few counts. The V and J genes are TRBV12-3 or TRBV12-4 and TRBJ2-3; D is unclear. This CDR3 has 14 amino acids. The V end was cut by 1 base, the J end by 0 bases, with 5 bases between. CDR3: CASSLVSSTDTQYF. In nucleotides, the CDR3 is TGTGCCAGCAGTTTAGTTTCCAGCACAGATACGCAGTATTTT.

This clonotype was counted between two and nine times. This chain links TRBV27 with TRBJ2-1; TRBD2 aligns across 10 bases. Germline CDR1 MNHEY, CDR2 SMNVEV (reference sequence). The CDR3 loop spans 18 amino acids. Losses at the gene ends were 7 bases for V and 7 bases for J; bases not matched to a gene: 19. CDR3 amino acids: CASTNRDVSGRARNEQFF. The CDR3, as DNA: TGTGCCAGCACCAACAGGGACGTGAGCGGGAGGGCTCGTAATGAGCAGTTCTTC.

This clonotype came up a few times. The V call is TRBV6-1, the J call TRBJ1-2; tentatively, D is TRBD1 (6 bases). The CDR3 sequence is 15 residues long. The V gene lost 1 base and the J gene lost 0 bases, with 9 bases spanning the gap. Germline-derived CDR1 and CDR2 are MNHNS and SASEGT. The CDR3: CASSEGDTANYGYTF. The CDR3 DNA reads as TGTGCCAGCAGTGAAGGGGACACAGCTAACTATGGCTACACCTTC.

The chain couples TRBV10-3 to TRBJ2-2; 9 bases fit TRBD1. This CDR3 spans 13 amino acids. Germline-derived CDR1 and CDR2 are ENHRY and SYGVKD. After removal of 10 bases from V and 6 bases from J, the junction contained 6 bases not matched to a gene. CDR3 DNA sequence: TGTGCCACCTACCGACAGGGGGCCGGGGAGCTGTTTTTT. Amino acids: CATYRQGAGELFF.

The chain recombines TRBV5-5 with TRBJ2-7; TRBD1 matches at 8 bases. Germline CDR1 SGHKS, CDR2 YYEKEE (reference sequence). Trimming cost V 0 bases and J 7 bases; bases outside gene matches: 6. The CDR3 is 14 amino acids. The CDR3: CASSLGGTGGEQYF. In DNA form, the CDR3 reads TGTGCCAGCAGCTTGGGTGGGACAGGAGGGGAGCAGTACTTC.

The J gene is TRBJ2-6, the V gene TRBV4-3; 11 nucleotides match TRBD2. This CDR3 has 17 amino acids. Per germline, CDR1 LGHNA and CDR2 YSLEER. J gave up 4 bases and V 1 base, and 3 bases lay outside the gene matches. CDR3 DNA: TGCGCCAGCAGCCAAGTAGCGGGGGGGTCAGGGGCCAACGTCCTGACTTTC. Translating gives CASSQVAGGSGANVLTF.

This clonotype was seen ten or more times. The chain employs TRBV11-2 and TRBJ2-3; either TRBD1 or TRBD2 may fit D (5 bases each). V dropped 3 bases and J dropped 4 bases, with 26 bases sitting between them. Germline lookup yields CDR1 SGHAT and CDR2 FQNNGV. CDR3 length: 19 residues. The CDR3 bases are TGTGCCAGCAGCTTTCCGCGAGGGGTGGACCCCAATCCCGCAGATACGCAGTATTTT. Its translation is CASSFPRGVDPNPADTQYF.

Ten or more counts support this clonotype. The gene calls are TRBV7-2 and TRBJ2-7; D ambiguous. CDR1 SGHTA and CDR2 FQGNSA come from the germline V gene. The V gene lost 4 bases and the J gene lost 6 bases, with 13 bases spanning the gap. The CDR3 spans 13 residues. The CDR3 loop is CASSSSGIGEQYF. The CDR3 region has the DNA TGTGCCAGCAGCTCGTCAGGTATCGGCGAGCAGTACTTC.

The genes are TRBV12-3 or TRBV12-4 and TRBJ2-5, with TRBD1 identical over 7 bases. V lost 3 bases, J lost 0 bases, and 4 bases stayed unmatched. The CDR3 extends over 15 amino acids. The CDR3 protein is CASSFWGQNQETQYF. The CDR3 bases are TGTGCCAGCAGTTTTTGGGGACAGAACCAAGAGACCCAGTACTTC.

This chain uses TRBV10-3 with TRBJ2-1; possibly TRBD1 for D (8 bases). CDR3 length: 16 residues. V was clipped by 0 bases and J by 9 bases, with 18 bases between them. CDR1 ENHRY and CDR2 SYGVKD come from the germline V gene. As DNA, the CDR3 is TGTGCCATCAGTGAGTCGTTGCGGGAGACAGGGGTTGAGCAGTTCTTC. Encoded protein: CAISESLRETGVEQFF.